This T cell receptor beta chain was sequenced in a study of blood T cell repertoires in COVID-19. In the authors' workflow: Reference gene primer amplification in the assay estimated nucleated cell counts. This table comes from immunoSEQ multiplex PCR, and its TCRdb copy is limited to in-frame clones, with some not included. Clone size and the V and J calls come from that table; the DNA yielded D and trimming. Of 130,000 or so clones listed, 70% to 90% were seen once; the top ten hold around 10%. The CDR3 runs 16 residues. Germline V gives CDR1 SGHDN, CDR2 FVKESK. V dropped 2 bases and J dropped 14; count of bases not matched to a gene: 14.

The chain has TRBV14 and TRBJ1-4; 10 nucleotides agree with TRBD1. What was sequenced was peripheral blood. The source is a man aged 45-65 years with acute or convalescent COVID-19. Written as DNA, the CDR3 is TGTGCCAGCAGCCAATCACTCCGGGACAGGGGATTTAGTCTGTTTTTT. Its protein is CASSQSLRDRGFSLFF.